The present entry profiles one TCR beta chain with its context. This clone's antigen is unknown. The sample holds no much larger clone one base away, and base qualities are not on file. The data were taken from a study of vaccination and CD4 T cells after COVID-19 (dated by TCRdb to the early 2020s). About the study as a whole: Every convalescent patient had a positive nasal swab PCR test for SARS-CoV-2, with mild disease in 9 or 10 patients and severe disease in one. Participants received two doses of either the Pfizer-BioNTech BNT162b2 vaccine (n=8) or the Moderna mRNA-1273 vaccine (n=2). Post-COVID blood samples from convalescent patients were collected a median of about 110 days after diagnosis, with a range of roughly 35 to 161 days. In ten to eleven COVID-19 convalescent patients and a handful of infection-naive healthy vaccine recipients, the spike-specific CD4+ TCR repertoire before mRNA vaccination was compared with the repertoire after mRNA vaccination. The convalescent cohort included six males and four females, with two Hispanic individuals, seven Caucasians, two Asians and one multiracial person. As controls, cultures received a CEFX viral epitope pool (the positive control), an HIV-1 Nef peptide pool (the negative control), or no peptide at all. The time from the second vaccine dose to post-vaccine blood sampling had a median of roughly 79 days and ranged from about 14 to 250 days. Overlapping spike peptide pools from SARS-CoV-2 and from the common cold coronaviruses HCoV-NL63, HCoV-OC43 and HCoV-229E were used as culture stimuli.

Library preparation employed PCR. At the Johns Hopkins FTIC core, DNA from the cultured CD4+ T cells underwent TCR sequencing with the Oncomine TCR Beta short-read assay. Genomic DNA was extracted from the cultured CD4+ T cells with the QIAamp micro DNA kit. Oncomine TCR Beta libraries from cultured CD4+ T cells were pooled using unique dual indexes and sequenced on an Illumina iSeq 100. The authors' analysis ran thus. Non-productive sequences were removed, and CDR3s not starting with C, not ending with F or W, or shorter than 7 amino acids were discarded. The MANAFEST web application was used to identify antigen-specific clonotypes by comparing peptide-stimulated wells against reference wells and other culture wells. To be called positive, a clone needed an FDR below 0.05, an odds ratio above 5, and a productive frequency above 0.1% in at least two of three replicate wells. A clonotype was classed as cross-reactive if the clonotype showed significant expansion both in SARS-CoV-2 spike wells and in at least one common cold coronavirus spike condition. Levenshtein distances (stringdist) and unrooted phylogenetic trees (ape) in R version 3.6.1 were used to assess CDR3 homology. TCRdb reprocessed the public reads (quality trimming at Q25 with fastp, clone calling with MiXCR) and kept in-frame beta chains. Rows matching on CDR3 protein sequence are summarized as one entry with the most common DNA and genes. The V and J calls come from TCRdb's annotation, not from the publication. Recorded for this sample are 16,000 or so distinct CDR3 sequences; 44% of them occurred a single time. The ten largest clones represent around 7.8% of the sample.

Overall study results and their limits: Of the vaccine-specific clones in convalescent patients, 304 of 307, or nearly all, reacted only to SARS-CoV-2 spike and did not cross-react with common cold coronaviruses. Among the post-vaccine SARS-CoV-2-reactive clones in convalescent patients, a median around 86% showed up only after vaccination, which suggests vaccine-specific priming. Relatively few convalescent patients were included in the study, and early timepoints after natural infection were not analyzed. The median number of SARS-CoV-2-reactive clonotypes rose from about 19 after infection to 38 after vaccination, but the change was not significant.

Compared with germline, V lacks 0 bases and J lacks 3 bases; bases without a gene match: 5. CDR1 and CDR2 were assigned from the germline V gene as LGHNA and YNFKEQ. The CDR3, cysteine through phenylalanine, is 15 amino acids long. Of all the DNA, just the CDR3 is kept, 45 bases in frame from base 1. Explained via the paper, the treatment or condition label denotes: approximately 10-day PBMC culture with coronavirus spike peptide pools or control peptides (ViraFEST assay). The ViraFEST assay was used in the study, in which antigen-specific T cells were expanded with peptide pools and expanded clonotypes were subsequently identified by TCR sequencing. The positive SARS-CoV-2 PCR tests of the convalescent patients were dated from March to December 2020, before the Alpha, Beta and Delta variants emerged in the United States. Each well held 2.1 million or so PBMCs cultured in IMDM containing about 5% human AB serum and approximately 9.1 IU/ml IL-2, with roughly 10 ug/ml peptide pools added. Half of the culture medium was replaced with fresh IL-2-containing medium on days 3 and 7. Once the cells had been in culture for 10 days, the EasySep CD4+ T cell isolation kit was used to isolate CD4+ T cells by negative selection. PBMCs were separated from whole blood using Ficoll-Paque Plus gradient centrifugation and then either used fresh or cryopreserved at -140C. Each culture condition was generally run in triplicate wells.

The rearranged segments are TRBV4-2 and TRBJ2-7, with 7 central nucleotides matching TRBD2. Sequencing was performed on CD4+ T cells from blood, cultured in vitro, taken after SARS-CoV-2 vaccination. This receptor was taken from a human donor who had recovered from COVID-19. The DNA is as follows: TGTGCCAGCAGCCAAGAAGGCGGGAGAGTCTACGAGCAGTACTTC. It is translated as CASSQEGGRVYEQYF.